In this sample, the clone carrying this T cell receptor beta chain is large. The data derive from a study of blood T cell repertoires in COVID-19. The wider study: Researchers got acute and convalescent COVID-19 samples from the United States, Italy and Spain. Nucleic acid was either cDNA or gDNA, and it came from T cells, B-cell-depleted T cells, or PBMCs.

The length of the CDR3 is 11 residues. Looked up from germline, CDR1 is DFQATT and CDR2 is SNEGSKA (reference sequence). V gave up 5 bases and J gave up 9 bases; unmatched junction bases: 4. Study processing details: Amplifying reference gene primers gave estimates of nucleated cell counts. Using immunoSEQ multiplex PCR, the repertoire was profiled, and TCRdb retains in-frame clones only, with some absent. V, J and clone size reflect that table, while D and trimming were determined from the DNA. The sample holds 60,000 to 70,000 clones, approximately 80% seen once. The chain has TRBV20-1 and TRBJ2-3, with 8 bases identical to TRBD1. The clonotype was recovered from a man aged 60 to 75 with acute or convalescent COVID-19. Sequenced input: peripheral blood. The CDR3 is CSARGDRTQYF. CDR3 DNA: TGCAGTGCTCGAGGGGACAGGACGCAGTATTTT.